The clone carrying this T cell receptor beta chain was observed once. The antigen is undetermined. The sample is drawn from a study of T cells in Graves' hyperthyroidism and ophthalmopathy. Study-level points and caveats: A model using 13 V-J features told ophthalmopathy apart from stable hyperthyroidism.

TCR beta CDR3 regions were amplified from RNA. HTBI primers were the set used in a first-round RT-PCR of the TCR CDR3. MiXCR, applied by TCRdb to the multiplex PCR reads, yields one record per CDR3 protein. The table has about 680,000 distinct CDR3 sequences, 35% seen once. The CDR3 has 12 residues. Germline assignment: CDR1 SGHRS and CDR2 YFSETQ. This clonotype was obtained from a middle-aged woman with Graves' hyperthyroidism. The material sequenced was blood. J is TRBJ2-7 and V is TRBV5-1, with D tentatively TRBD2 (6 bases). CDR3 in amino acids: CDRGSSSYEQYF. The CDR3 DNA reads TGCGACCGGGGGAGCAGCTCCTACGAGCAGTACTTC.